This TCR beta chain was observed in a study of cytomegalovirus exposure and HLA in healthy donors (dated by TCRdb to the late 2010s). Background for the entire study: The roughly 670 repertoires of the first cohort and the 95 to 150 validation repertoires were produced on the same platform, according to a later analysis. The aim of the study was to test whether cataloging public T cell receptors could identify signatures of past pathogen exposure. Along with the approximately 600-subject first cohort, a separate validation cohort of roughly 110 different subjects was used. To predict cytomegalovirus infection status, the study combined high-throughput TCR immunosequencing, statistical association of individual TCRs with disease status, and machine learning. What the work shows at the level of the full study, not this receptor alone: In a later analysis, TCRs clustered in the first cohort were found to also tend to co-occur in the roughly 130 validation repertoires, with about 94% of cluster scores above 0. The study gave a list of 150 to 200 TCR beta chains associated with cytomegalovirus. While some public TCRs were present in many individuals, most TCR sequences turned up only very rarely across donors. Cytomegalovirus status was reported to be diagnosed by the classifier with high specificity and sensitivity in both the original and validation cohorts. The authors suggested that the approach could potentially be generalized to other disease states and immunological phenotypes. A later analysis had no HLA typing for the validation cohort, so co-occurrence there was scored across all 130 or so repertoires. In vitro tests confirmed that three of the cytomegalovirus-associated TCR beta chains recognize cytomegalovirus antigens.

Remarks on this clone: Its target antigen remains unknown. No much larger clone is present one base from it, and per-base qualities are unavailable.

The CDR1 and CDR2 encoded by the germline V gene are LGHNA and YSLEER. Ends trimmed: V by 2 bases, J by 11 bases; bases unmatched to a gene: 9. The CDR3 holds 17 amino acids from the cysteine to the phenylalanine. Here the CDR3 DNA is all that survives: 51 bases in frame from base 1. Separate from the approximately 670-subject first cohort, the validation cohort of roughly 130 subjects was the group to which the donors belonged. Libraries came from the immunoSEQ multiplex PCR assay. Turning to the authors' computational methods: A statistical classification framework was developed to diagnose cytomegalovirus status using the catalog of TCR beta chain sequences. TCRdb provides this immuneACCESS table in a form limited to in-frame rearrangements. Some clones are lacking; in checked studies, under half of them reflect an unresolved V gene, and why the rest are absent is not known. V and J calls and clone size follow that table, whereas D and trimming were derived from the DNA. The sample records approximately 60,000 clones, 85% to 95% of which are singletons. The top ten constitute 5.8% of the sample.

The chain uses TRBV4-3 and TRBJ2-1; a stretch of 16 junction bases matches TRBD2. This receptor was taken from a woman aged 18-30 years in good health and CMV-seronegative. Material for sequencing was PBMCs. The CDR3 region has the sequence CASSQPPGTSGRAKQFF. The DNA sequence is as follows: TGCGCCAGCAGCCAACCTCCCGGGACTAGCGGGAGGGCCAAGCAGTTCTTC.